The next 32 T cell receptor beta chains were all read from a single sample in a study of graft-versus-host responses after intestinal transplantation. Co-plating was performed using roughly 200,000 CFSE-labeled responder cells and roughly 200,000 irradiated, violet-dye-labeled stimulator cells. Measured with immunoSEQ multiplex PCR; TCRdb has only the in-frame clones, and not every one. Among 8,000 or so clones listed, around 30% were seen once. The input for sequencing was alloreactive CD8+ T cells from a mixed lymphocyte reaction culture, taken before intestinal transplant. Specified subset: CFSE-low proliferating T cells sorted from roughly 6-day pre-transplant mixed lymphocyte reaction (GvH or HvG direction). These TCRs come from a human patient who received an intestinal transplant.

This clone turned up a few times. The gene calls are TRBV4-2 and TRBJ2-1; D perhaps matches TRBD2 (5 bases). The germline gives CDR1 LGHNA, CDR2 YNFKEQ. This CDR3 has 16 amino acids. V was shortened by 0 bases and J by 2 bases, with 11 bases between the two germline ends. This CDR3 reads CASSQDWASPYNEQFF. The CDR3 coding sequence is TGTGCCAGCAGCCAAGATTGGGCTAGCCCCTACAATGAGCAGTTCTTC.

This clone has more than one count but fewer than ten. The rearrangement uses TRBV25-1 and TRBJ1-2; TRBD1 is a possible D gene (6 bases). Per the germline V gene, CDR1 is MGHDK and CDR2 is SYGVNS. V shed 1 base and J shed 7 bases, with 13 bases lying between them. The CDR3 sequence is 14 residues long. CDR3 nucleotide sequence: TGTGCCAGCAGTGAATGGGACACTGGGAGTGGCTACACCTTC. Amino acid sequence: CASSEWDTGSGYTF.

This clone came up once. V gene TRBV5-6 combines with J gene TRBJ1-1; weak D call: TRBD1 (6 bases). CDR1 is SGHDT and CDR2 is YYEEEE in the germline V gene. CDR3 length equals 15 residues. V lost 2 bases to trimming and J lost 4 bases, with 15 bases between them. The CDR3, as DNA: TGTGCCAGCAGCTTTGAAAGGGACACCCGCACTGAAGCTTTCTTT. It encodes CASSFERDTRTEAFF.

This clone has a handful of counts. The chain uses TRBV7-8 and TRBJ1-2; 9 positions match TRBD1. Germline CDR1 SGHVS, CDR2 FQNEAQ. With 3 bases clipped from V and 8 bases from J, the junction kept 10 bases outside the gene matches. The CDR3 is 15 residues long. CDR3 loop: CASSFLKGQGKGYTF. CDR3 nucleotides: TGTGCCAGCAGCTTCCTTAAAGGACAGGGGAAGGGCTACACCTTC.

The V call is TRBV27, the J call TRBJ2-7; 10 bases are a match to TRBD2. The CDR3 consists of 14 residues. Germline-derived CDR1 and CDR2 are MNHEY and SMNVEV (reference sequence). The ends lost 2 bases at V and 5 bases at J; junction bases unmatched: 3. The DNA for the CDR3 is TGTGCCAGCAGTTTAGGGACTAGCGACCACGAGCAGTACTTC. Translation gives CASSLGTSDHEQYF.

The genes are TRBV19 and TRBJ1-6; TRBD1 agrees at 10 bases. Germline trimming cut 5 bases from V and 3 bases from J; bases unmatched to any gene: 7. The CDR3 spans 17 residues. Germline values: CDR1 LNHDA, CDR2 SQIVND (reference sequence). The CDR3 here is CASSAVGQGVYNSPLHF. The DNA for the CDR3 is TGTGCCAGTAGTGCCGTCGGACAGGGGGTCTATAATTCACCCCTCCACTTT.

This chain uses TRBV7-9 with TRBJ2-3, with TRBD2 as a possible D gene (6 bases). CDR3 size: 16 residues. Germline V gives CDR1 SEHNR, CDR2 FQNEAQ (reference sequence). V dropped 1 base and J dropped 2 bases, with 13 bases sitting between them. The CDR3 DNA is TGTGCCAGCAGCTTAGTCGGTAGCGGAATCACAGATACGCAGTATTTT. The encoded protein is CASSLVGSGITDTQYF.

The CDR3 sequence: CASSIGELAGVWETQYF. DNA for the CDR3: TGTGCCAGTAGTATTGGCGAACTAGCGGGGGTCTGGGAGACCCAGTACTTC. The V gene is TRBV19, the J gene TRBJ2-5, with 11 nucleotides matching TRBD2. Germline lookup yields CDR1 LNHDA and CDR2 SQIVND (reference sequence). V lost 3 bases, J lost 5 bases, and 11 bases stayed unmatched. CDR3 length equals 17 residues.

The chain has TRBV29-1 and TRBJ2-7, with 10 bases matching TRBD1. This CDR3 region has 14 residues. CDR1 SQVTM and CDR2 ANQGSEA come from the germline V gene. With 4 bases clipped from V and 2 bases from J, the junction kept 5 bases outside the gene matches. The CDR3 nucleotides read TGCAGCGTTGTAGGGACAGGGGTAACCTACGAGCAGTACTTC. Translating gives CSVVGTGVTYEQYF.

The chain employs TRBV5-1 and TRBJ2-6; the match to TRBD1 covers 8 bases. J was trimmed by 0 bases and V by 5 bases; bases with no gene match: 19. In germline, CDR1 is SGHRS, CDR2 YFSETQ. The length of the CDR3 is 21 residues. CDR3: CASSKSTGTGTFRSGANVLTF. CDR3 in DNA: TGCGCCAGCAGTAAGAGCACCGGGACAGGTACCTTCCGCTCTGGGGCCAACGTCCTGACTTTC. The full variable domain, its missing parts supplied by reference TRBV5-1 and TRBJ2-6, is KAGVTQTPRYLIKTRGQQVTLSCSPISGHRSVSWYQQTPGQGLQFLFEYFSETQRNKGNFPGRFSGRQFSNSRSEMNVSTLELGDSALYLCASSKSTGTGTFRSGANVLTFGAGSRLTVL.

The chain recombines TRBV6-5 with TRBJ2-1; D gene ambiguous. The germline gives CDR1 MNHEY, CDR2 SVGAGI. The CDR3 totals 13 residues. V gave up 0 bases and J gave up 3 bases, with 3 bases separating them. CDR3 sequence reads: CASSYSSYNEQFF. The CDR3 coding sequence is TGTGCCAGCAGTTACTCCAGCTACAATGAGCAGTTCTTC.

In regard to this clone: One base away lies a much larger clone, so this may be a sequencing read error. Within the sample, other DNA sequences also encode this same CDR3. The CDR3: CASSEDPGSSYEQYF. The CDR3 DNA is TGTGCCAGCAGTGAGGACCCGGGATCCTCCTACGAGCAGTACTTC. The chain is built from TRBV6-1 and TRBJ2-7; D might be TRBD2 (5 bases). Deletions cut 3 bases from V and 0 bases from J, with 12 bases between. CDR3 length: 15 residues. In germline, CDR1 is MNHNS, CDR2 SASEGT.

The J gene is TRBJ2-2, the V gene TRBV4-1; weak D call: TRBD2 (6 bases). The CDR3 is made up of 15 amino acids. Germline V gene sequence: CDR1 MGHRA, CDR2 YSYEKL. Trimming shortened V by 4 bases and J by 5 bases, and 14 bases separated the two germline ends. The CDR3 nucleotides read TGCGCCAGCAGCCCGACCCCTAGCGTAACCGGGGAGCTGTTTTTT. Amino acid sequence: CASSPTPSVTGELFF.

This sequence joins TRBV29-1 and TRBJ1-2; no definite D call. CDR1 and CDR2 (germline): SQVTM, ANQGSEA. Trimming took 3 bases from V and 2 from J, leaving 13 bases between them. This CDR3 spans 14 amino acids. The CDR3 protein is CSVDTVPENYGYTF. DNA for the CDR3: TGCAGCGTTGATACCGTCCCCGAGAACTATGGCTACACCTTC.

This clone is labeled as medium-sized. The V gene is TRBV2, the J gene TRBJ1-5, with 7 positions matching TRBD1. This CDR3 has 16 amino acids. Trimming took 3 bases from V and 3 from J; bases not matched to a gene: 8. Germline V gene sequence: CDR1 SNHLY, CDR2 FYNNEI. The CDR3 DNA sequence: TGTGCCAGCAGTGAGGCTCCGGGACAGTACAATCAGCCCCAGCATTTT. Encoded protein: CASSEAPGQYNQPQHF. Supplemented by reference TRBV2 and TRBJ1-5, the full variable domain reads EPEVTQTPSHQVTQMGQEVILRCVPISNHLYFYWYRQILGQKVEFLVSFYNNEISEKSEIFDDQFSVERPDGSNFTLKIRSTKLEDSAMYFCASSEAPGQYNQPQHFGDGTRLSIL.

This rearrangement joins TRBV19 to TRBJ1-1; weak D call: TRBD1 (5 bases). CDR1 is LNHDA, CDR2 SQIVND, per germline (reference sequence). V was pared by 0 bases and J by 0 bases, with 14 bases between. The CDR3 length is 17 residues. The CDR3, as DNA: TGTGCCAGTAGTATAGAGGGGCTAGACCACATGAACACTGAAGCTTTCTTT. Translated, it gives CASSIEGLDHMNTEAFF.

The chain carries TRBV27 and TRBJ2-5; 10 nucleotides agree with TRBD2. The last part of the DNA fits TRBJ2-7 better; the J call may be wrong. Germline values: CDR1 MNHEY, CDR2 SMNVEV (reference sequence). The CDR3 is 16 amino acids. The CDR3 region has the DNA TGTGCCAGCAGCCTAACGGGACTAGCGAGCTCCTACGAGCAGTACTTC. Translated, it gives CASSLTGLASSYEQYF.

V usage is TRBV20-1 and J usage is TRBJ2-7; possibly TRBD1 for D (6 bases). V lost 5 bases and J lost 10, with 15 bases in between. Germline V gives CDR1 DFQATT, CDR2 SNEGSKA (reference sequence). The CDR3 loop spans 11 amino acids. CDR3 coding DNA: TGCAGTGCTGTTAGGGGGTATATTCAGTACTTC. The encoded protein is CSAVRGYIQYF.

In its sample, this clone was seen once. The V and J genes are TRBV28 and TRBJ1-2; D is undetermined. Germline V gene data show CDR1 as MDHEN and CDR2 as SYDVKM. With 6 bases removed from V and 0 bases from J, the gap between germline ends came to 14 bases. The CDR3 loop spans 15 amino acids. The CDR3 sequence is CASRKSPRANYGYTF. Here the CDR3 DNA reads TGTGCCAGCAGAAAATCACCACGCGCTAACTATGGCTACACCTTC.

This clone turned up a few times. V usage is TRBV28 and J usage is TRBJ2-6; D might be TRBD2 (6 bases). The germline V gene has CDR1 MDHEN and CDR2 SYDVKM. The V end lost 4 bases, the J end lost 1 base, and 14 bases lay between the germline ends. This CDR3 is 17 amino acids long. The CDR3 is CASSSTGLLSGANVLTF. The DNA of the CDR3 is TGTGCCAGCAGTTCTACGGGACTGCTATCTGGGGCCAACGTCCTGACTTTC.

This clone was seen just once. The V gene is TRBV13, the J gene TRBJ1-2, with 8 nucleotides matching TRBD1. CDR3 length: 14 residues. Per the germline V gene, CDR1 is PRHDT and CDR2 is FYEKMQ (reference sequence). V was pared by 2 bases and J by 4 bases, with 3 bases of the junction left unmatched. CDR3 nucleotide sequence: TGTGCCAGCAGCTTAAACAGGGGGATCTATGGCTACACCTTC. The encoded protein is CASSLNRGIYGYTF.

V and J are TRBV6-1 and TRBJ1-1, with no clear D. Germline values: CDR1 MNHNS, CDR2 SASEGT. Trimming shortened V by 8 bases and J by 1 base, and 8 bases separated the two germline ends. The CDR3 has 12 residues. CDR3 region: CASSGRNTEAFF. CDR3 DNA sequence: TGTGCCAGCTCAGGAAGGAACACTGAAGCTTTCTTT.

The chain couples TRBV5-6 to TRBJ2-7; 8 nucleotides line up with TRBD1. V trimming: 4 bases; J trimming: 2 bases; junction bases outside the gene matches: 5. CDR3 size: 14 residues. The germline gives CDR1 SGHDT, CDR2 YYEEEE. Here the CDR3 reads CASSPTGATYEQYF. As DNA, the CDR3 is TGTGCCAGCAGCCCGACAGGGGCTACCTACGAGCAGTACTTC.

V and J are TRBV13 and TRBJ2-3; tentatively, D is TRBD1 (5 bases). The CDR3 covers 14 residues. Germline CDR1 PRHDT, CDR2 FYEKMQ (reference sequence). V gave up 4 bases and J gave up 0 bases, with 8 bases separating them. The CDR3 DNA reads TGTGCCAGCAGCTCGCCAGGGAGCACAGATACGCAGTATTTT. Translating gives CASSSPGSTDTQYF.

Only a few counts were recorded for this clone. The chain combines TRBV7-2 with TRBJ2-1; 11 nucleotides match TRBD2. This CDR3 has 17 amino acids. CDR1 is SGHTA, CDR2 FQGNSA, per germline. After removal of 3 bases from V and 1 base from J, the junction contained 5 bases not matched to a gene. CDR3 amino acids: CASSFPLAGGSYNEQFF. CDR3 DNA sequence: TGTGCCAGCAGCTTCCCTCTAGCGGGGGGTTCCTACAATGAGCAGTTCTTC.

CDR3 DNA: TGTGCCAGCAGCTTAGGTGGGACAGGGAAGTATGGCTACACCTTC. Its translation: CASSLGGTGKYGYTF. This chain joins TRBV7-2 and TRBJ1-2; TRBD1 agrees at 9 bases. The ends lost 1 base at V and 5 bases at J; junction bases unmatched: 5. Per the germline V gene, CDR1 is SGHTA and CDR2 is FQGNSA. This CDR3 region has 15 residues. The whole variable domain, remainder taken from reference TRBV7-2 and TRBJ1-2, is GAGVSQSPSNKVTEKGKDVELRCDPISGHTALYWYRQSLGQGLEFLIYFQGNSAPDKSGLPSDRFSAERTGGSVSTLTIQRTQQEDSAVYLCASSLGGTGKYGYTFGSGTRLTVV.

The chain couples TRBV6-1 to TRBJ2-7; TRBD1 agrees at 7 bases. Germline V gives CDR1 MNHNS, CDR2 SASEGT. This CDR3 region has 15 residues. Trimming took 0 bases from V and 3 from J; bases not matched to a gene: 5. The CDR3 region is CASSEAGTADYEQYF. The CDR3 DNA sequence: TGTGCCAGCAGTGAAGCCGGGACAGCCGACTACGAGCAGTACTTC.

The rearrangement joins TRBV9 to TRBJ2-7; perhaps TRBD2 as D (6 bases). Germline CDR1 reads SGDLS; CDR2 reads YYNGEE. Trimming took 4 bases from V and 2 from J, leaving 13 bases between them. This CDR3 has 14 residues. The CDR3 loop is CASSSSWGAYEQYF. The CDR3 nucleotides read TGTGCCAGCAGCTCCTCATGGGGGGCCTACGAGCAGTACTTC.

The rearrangement uses TRBV7-9 and TRBJ1-5, with D unclear. CDR3 length equals 14 residues. The V end was cut by 5 bases, the J end by 0 bases, with 8 bases between. The germline CDR1 and CDR2 sequences are SEHNR and FQNEAQ (reference sequence). The CDR3 DNA reads TGTGCCAGCAGCCAGACAACTAGCAATCAGCCCCAGCATTTT. Translated: CASSQTTSNQPQHF.

This clone was seen more than once but under ten times. CDR3 sequence reads: CASSELGLNYGYTF. Written as DNA, the CDR3 is TGTGCCAGCAGCGAGTTGGGCCTTAACTATGGCTACACCTTC. This chain uses TRBV6-1 with TRBJ1-2; D not certain. Germline V CDR1 and CDR2: MNHNS, SASEGT. The CDR3 sequence is 14 residues long. Trimming took 6 bases from V and 1 from J, leaving 12 bases between them.

The V gene is TRBV7-3, the J gene TRBJ1-1, with D maybe TRBD1 (5 bases). There are 16 residues in the CDR3. The germline V gene has CDR1 SGHTA and CDR2 FQGTGA. Trimming removed 3 bases at V and 2 bases at J, with 16 bases between. CDR3: CASSLAGQPLNTEAFF. The DNA of the CDR3 is TGTGCCAGCAGCTTGGCAGGACAACCGCTAAACACTGAAGCTTTCTTT.

This clone appeared a few times. This chain connects TRBV2 to TRBJ1-1; D not resolved. The CDR3 length is 14 residues. The V end lost 1 base, the J end lost 3 bases, and 9 bases lay between the germline ends. Looked up from germline, CDR1 is SNHLY and CDR2 is FYNNEI. The CDR3 loop is CASSEGHSYTEAFF. Here the CDR3 DNA reads TGTGCCAGCAGTGAAGGCCACTCCTACACTGAAGCTTTCTTT.